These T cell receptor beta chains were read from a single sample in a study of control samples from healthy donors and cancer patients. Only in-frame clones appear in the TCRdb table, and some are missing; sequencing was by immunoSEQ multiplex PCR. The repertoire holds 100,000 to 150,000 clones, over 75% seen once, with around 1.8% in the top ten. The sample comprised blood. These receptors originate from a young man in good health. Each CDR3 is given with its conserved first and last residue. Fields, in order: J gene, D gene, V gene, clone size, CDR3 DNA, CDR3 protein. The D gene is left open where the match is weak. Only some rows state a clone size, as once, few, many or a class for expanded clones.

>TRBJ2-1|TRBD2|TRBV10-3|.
TGTGCCATCAGTGACCTCGGACTAGCTAATGATCAGTTCTTC
CAISDLGLANDQFF
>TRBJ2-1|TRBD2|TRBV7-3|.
TGTGCCAGCAGCTTAGTTGCGGGAGTTTCCTACAATGAGCAGTTCTTC
CASSLVAGVSYNEQFF
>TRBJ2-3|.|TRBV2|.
TGTGCCAGCCTCAGGGGAATAGATACGCAGTATTTT
CASLRGIDTQYF
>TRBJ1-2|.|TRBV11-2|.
TGTGCCAGCAGCTCCTCGGGGGGGGCCTCGAGTGGCTACACCTTC
CASSSSGGASSGYTF
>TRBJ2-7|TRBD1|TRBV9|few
TGTGCCAGCAGCTTGGACAGGGCGGGGGAGCAGTACTTC
CASSLDRAGEQYF
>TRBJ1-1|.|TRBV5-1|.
TGCGCCAGCAGCTTGTATGGGGGCTTGAGCCTGACTGAAGCTTTCTTT
CASSLYGGLSLTEAFF
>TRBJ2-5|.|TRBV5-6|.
TGTGCCAGCAGCACTAACAGGGCCGGGAGGACCCAGTACTTC
CASSTNRAGRTQYF
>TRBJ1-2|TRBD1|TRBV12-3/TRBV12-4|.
TGTGCCAGCAGTTTCCAGGGGGAGCATGGCTACACCTTC
CASSFQGEHGYTF
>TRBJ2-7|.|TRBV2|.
TGTGCCAGCAGCCGGACCGACCAGGACTACGAGCAGTACTTC
CASSRTDQDYEQYF
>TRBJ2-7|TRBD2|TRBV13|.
TGTGCCAGCAGCTACCTAGCGGGAGGGCCGTACGAGCAGTACTTC
CASSYLAGGPYEQYF
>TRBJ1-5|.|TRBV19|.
TGTGCCAGTAGTAGTCGCGGGGGGAGCAATCAGCCCCAGCATTTT
CASSSRGGSNQPQHF
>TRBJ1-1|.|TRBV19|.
TGTGCCAGTAGCATGACCACAGGAGGATACACTGAAGCTTTCTTT
CASSMTTGGYTEAFF
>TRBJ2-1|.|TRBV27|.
TGTGCCAGCAGTTCGGGTCGGTGGGATGAGCAGTTCTTC
CASSSGRWDEQFF
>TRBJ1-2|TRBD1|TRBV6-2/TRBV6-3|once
TGTGCCAGCAGTTACTTCCCTGGACAGGGGAATGGCTACACCTTC
CASSYFPGQGNGYTF
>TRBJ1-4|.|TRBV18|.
TGTGCCAGCTCACCGACGGGGCCGCCTCTGTTTTTT
CASSPTGPPLFF
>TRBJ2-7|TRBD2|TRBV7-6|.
TGTGCCAGCAGCTTCGACGCTAGCGGGAGGAAGTCCTACGAGCAGTACTTC
CASSFDASGRKSYEQYF
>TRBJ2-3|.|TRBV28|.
TGTGCCAGCAGTTTATCCGGGGCTACTAGCACAGATACGCAGTATTTT
CASSLSGATSTDTQYF
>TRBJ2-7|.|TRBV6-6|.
TGTGCCAGCAGTTACTCGAGGGCCTACGAGCAGTACTTC
CASSYSRAYEQYF
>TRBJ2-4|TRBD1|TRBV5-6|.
TGTGCCAGCAGCTTTCCGGGACAGACAAACATTCAGTACTTC
CASSFPGQTNIQYF
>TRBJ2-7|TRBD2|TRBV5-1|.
TGCGCCAGCGCTGCCCAGGGCGGGAGCCACGAGCAGTACTTC
CASAAQGGSHEQYF
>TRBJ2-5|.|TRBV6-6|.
TGTGCCAGCACTTTACCGGGACACTGGGAGACCCAGTACTTC
CASTLPGHWETQYF
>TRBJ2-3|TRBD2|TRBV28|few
TGTGCCAGCAGTTTGAGCGGGAACGAAGATACGCAGTATTTT
CASSLSGNEDTQYF
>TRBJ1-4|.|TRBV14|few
TGTGCCAGCAGCCAAGATCGGGGAGGGCTGAATGAAAAACTGTTTTTT
CASSQDRGGLNEKLFF
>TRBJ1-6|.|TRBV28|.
TGTGCCAGCAGTTCGCCTTTGGGTTTAAGTACCGTACCCCTCCACTTT
CASSSPLGLSTVPLHF
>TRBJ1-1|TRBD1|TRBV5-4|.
TGTGCCAGCAGCCGGACAGGGAGGAGGAATGTGGACACTGAAGCTTTCTTT
CASSRTGRRNVDTEAFF
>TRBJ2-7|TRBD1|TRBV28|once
TGTGCCAGCAGTTCCCCCTCGACAGGGGCCTCCTACGAGCAGTACTTC
CASSSPSTGASYEQYF
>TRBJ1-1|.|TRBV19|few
TGTGCCAGTAGTATAGATTTCCCCACTCCTACTGAAGCTTTCTTT
CASSIDFPTPTEAFF
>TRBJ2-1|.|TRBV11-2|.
TGTGCCAGCAGCTTGAACAGGGAACAGAATGAGCAGTTCTTC
CASSLNREQNEQFF
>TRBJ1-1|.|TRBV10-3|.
TGTGCCATCAGTGGCCAAACCAACACTGAAGCTTTCTTT
CAISGQTNTEAFF
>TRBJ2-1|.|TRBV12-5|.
TGTGCTAGTGGTTTGAGGCTAGAAACGACGGGTGAGCAGTTCTTC
CASGLRLETTGEQFF
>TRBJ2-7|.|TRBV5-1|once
TGCGCCAGCAGCCTCACGGGGGTAGCGTCCTACGAGCAGTACTTC
CASSLTGVASYEQYF
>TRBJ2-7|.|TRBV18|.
TGTGCCAGCTCACCGGAGGAGACAAAAAACTCCTACGAGCAGTACTTC
CASSPEETKNSYEQYF
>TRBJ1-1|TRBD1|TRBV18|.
TGTGCCAGCTCACCACTGGGACAGGGGAAGAACACTGAAGCTTTCTTT
CASSPLGQGKNTEAFF
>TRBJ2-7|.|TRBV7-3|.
TGTGCCAGCAGCCTCTCCCCTCGACAGGACCGCTACGAGCAGTACTTC
CASSLSPRQDRYEQYF
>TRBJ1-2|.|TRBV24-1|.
TGTGCCACCAGTGATCCGGACCCGCCGGGTGGCTACACCTTC
CATSDPDPPGGYTF
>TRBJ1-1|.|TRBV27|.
TGTGCCAGCATGGAGGAGATAGGTACTGAAGCTTTCTTT
CASMEEIGTEAFF
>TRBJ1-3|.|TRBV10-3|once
TGTGCCATCAGTGACAACAGCTCTGGAAACACCATATATTTT
CAISDNSSGNTIYF
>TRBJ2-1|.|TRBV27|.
TGTGCCAGCAGCCTCCTTCAACCAAATGAGCAGTTCTTC
CASSLLQPNEQFF
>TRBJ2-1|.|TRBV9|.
TGTGCCAGCAGCGCAGGACTGGCGGTAAATGAGCAGTTCTTC
CASSAGLAVNEQFF
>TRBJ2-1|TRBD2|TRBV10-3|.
TGTGCCATCAGAGAAAGACCGATTCCGGGAGGGGTAGATGAGCAGTTCTTC
CAIRERPIPGGVDEQFF
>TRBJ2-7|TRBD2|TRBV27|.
TGTGCCAGCACCGGGGGGGCCTTAGGGGAGCAGTACTTC
CASTGGALGEQYF
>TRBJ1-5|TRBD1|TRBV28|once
TGTGCCAGCATTCGGAGACAGGGGAACCAGCCCCAGCATTTT
CASIRRQGNQPQHF
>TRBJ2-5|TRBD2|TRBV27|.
TGTGCCAGCAGCCCGACTAGCGGGGAGACCCAGTACTTC
CASSPTSGETQYF
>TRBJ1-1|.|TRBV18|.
TGTGCCAGCTCACTAGTAGGGGCTGAAGCTTTCTTT
CASSLVGAEAFF
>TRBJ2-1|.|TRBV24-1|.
TGTGCCACCAGTGAGGGGGGCAGGGAGCAGTTCTTC
CATSEGGREQFF
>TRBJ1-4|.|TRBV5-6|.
TGTGCCAGCCCTCCCAATAGAAGGGAGGGGGAAAAACTGTTTTTT
CASPPNRREGEKLFF
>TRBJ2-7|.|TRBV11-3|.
TGTGCCAGCAGCCTGGACGGAATGGGTGGGAACGAGCAGTACTTC
CASSLDGMGGNEQYF
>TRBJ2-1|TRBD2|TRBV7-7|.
TGTGCTAGCAGCGCGATAGCGGGAGGGGGCTCCTACAATGAGCAGTTCTTC
CASSAIAGGGSYNEQFF
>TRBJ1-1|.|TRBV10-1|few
TGCGCCAGCAGTGAGTCCCGAGGGAAGGAGACTGAAGCTTTCTTT
CASSESRGKETEAFF
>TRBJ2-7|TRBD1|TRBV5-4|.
TGTGCCAGCAGCTTATCCTTGGGACAGGGAACTAGCGACGAGCAGTACTTC
CASSLSLGQGTSDEQYF
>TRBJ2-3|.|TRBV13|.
TGTGCCAGCAGCTTAGGGAACACAGATACGCAGTATTTT
CASSLGNTDTQYF
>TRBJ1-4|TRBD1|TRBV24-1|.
TGTGCCACCAGTGATTCCGGGACAGTCCATGAAAAACTGTTTTTT
CATSDSGTVHEKLFF
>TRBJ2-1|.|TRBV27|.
.
CASSFLAGDNEQFF
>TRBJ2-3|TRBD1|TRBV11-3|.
TGTGCCAGCAGCTTACCTCCGGGACAGGGGCCCACAGATACGCAGTATTTT
CASSLPPGQGPTDTQYF
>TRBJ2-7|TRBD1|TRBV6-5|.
TGTGCCAGCAGTTCAATCGGGACAGCATACGAGCAGTACTTC
CASSSIGTAYEQYF
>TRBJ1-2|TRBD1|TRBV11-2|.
TGTGCCAGCAGCGGGAGGGGACAGGGGGCCCGTGGCTACACCTTC
CASSGRGQGARGYTF
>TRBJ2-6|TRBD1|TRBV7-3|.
TGTGCCAGCAGCCTAGACAGGGGTCAAGGGGCCAACGTCCTGACTTTC
CASSLDRGQGANVLTF